This TCR beta chain is from a study of T cells expressing NK-cell markers. TCRdb re-called the 5' RACE reads and catalogs CDR3 proteins one per entry, DNA excluded. The ten top clones account for roughly 7.2%, within a sample of about 450,000 distinct CDR3 sequences. What was sequenced was blood T cells: a sorted CD56 or NKG2C T cell subset, CD4+ or CD8+ T cells, or bulk PBMC T cells (not recorded which). The sequence came from a woman between 18 and 69 years old in good health.

The CDR3 region is CSASTGGATGELFF. The V call is TRBV20-1, the J call TRBJ2-2; TCRdb's D call, TRBD1, is unchecked because there is no DNA. The length of the CDR3 is 14 residues. Germline CDR1 and CDR2: DFQATT and SNEGSKA (reference sequence).